The 32 T cell receptor beta chains in this list originate from one sample, sequenced in a study of cytomegalovirus exposure and HLA in healthy donors. Both 60 Vbeta primers and 13 Jbeta primers went into the PCR. Generated by immunoSEQ multiplex PCR, the TCRdb table keeps only in-frame clones and is missing some. The table records approximately 100,000 clones, 79% of them present only once. The sample consisted of PBMCs. The origin of the receptors is a female donor in good health and CMV-seropositive.

For this clone: One junction end does not reproduce the germline sequence, and a read error may be involved. The V and J genes are TRBV7-9 and TRBJ2-7; TRBD2 might be the D (6 bases). CDR1 is SEHNR, CDR2 FQNEAQ, per germline (reference sequence). The CDR3 length is 11 residues. The chain's CDR3 is CSSSRLDEQYF. CDR3 bases: TGTTCCAGCAGCAGACTAGACGAGCAGTACTTC.

V and J are TRBV14 and TRBJ2-3; D perhaps matches TRBD2 (6 bases). CDR3 length: 15 residues. The V gene lost 4 bases and the J gene lost 0 bases, with 11 bases spanning the gap. The germline V gene has CDR1 SGHDN and CDR2 FVKESK. CDR3 sequence reads: CASSPRGTSTDTQYF. Here the CDR3 DNA reads TGTGCCAGCAGCCCCCGGGGGACTAGCACAGATACGCAGTATTTT.

The chain joins TRBV27 to TRBJ2-5, with D possibly matching TRBD1 (6 bases). This CDR3 region has 13 residues. The V gene's germline CDR1 is MNHEY and CDR2 SMNVEV (reference sequence). V shed 5 bases and J shed 4 bases, with 11 bases lying between them. CDR3 in amino acids: CASSLGHGETQYF. The CDR3 DNA follows: TGTGCCAGCAGTCTGGGACATGGAGAGACCCAGTACTTC.

This clone was counted only a few times. This chain connects TRBV5-1 to TRBJ2-1, with 12 bases that match TRBD2. This CDR3 is 15 amino acids long. V was pared by 4 bases and J by 4 bases, with 3 bases of the junction left unmatched. Germline V CDR1 and CDR2: SGHRS, YFSETQ. The CDR3 loop reads CASSQGLAGYNEQFF. CDR3 nucleotides: TGCGCCAGCAGCCAGGGACTAGCGGGTTACAATGAGCAGTTCTTC.

The chain has TRBV5-1 and TRBJ1-1; a weak D match, TRBD1 (5 bases). Germline V gives CDR1 SGHRS, CDR2 YFSETQ. CDR3 length: 14 residues. V lost 4 bases and J 1 base, leaving 11 bases between the germline ends. CDR3 sequence reads: CASSIPQANTEAFF. The CDR3 DNA is TGCGCCAGCAGCATCCCACAGGCGAACACTGAAGCTTTCTTT.

This chain uses TRBV28 with TRBJ1-2, with D possibly being TRBD1 (6 bases). This CDR3 has 16 residues. Germline CDR1 MDHEN, CDR2 SYDVKM. V was pared by 1 base and J by 7 bases, with 19 bases between. The CDR3 protein is CASSLYWDIAGGGYTF. CDR3 DNA: TGTGCCAGCAGTTTATACTGGGACATCGCTGGGGGTGGCTACACCTTC.

This clone was found once. In DNA form, the CDR3 reads TGTGCCAGCAGCTTTGGACTAGCGGACTACGAGCAGTACTTC. Protein: CASSFGLADYEQYF. The chain is built from TRBV7-9 and TRBJ2-7, with 10 positions matching TRBD2. CDR3 length equals 14 residues. Germline assignment: CDR1 SEHNR and CDR2 FQNEAQ (reference sequence). With 3 bases clipped from V and 3 bases from J, the junction kept 2 bases outside the gene matches.

This chain uses TRBV30 with TRBJ2-3; a possible D gene is TRBD1 (6 bases). The V gene's germline CDR1 is GTSNPN and CDR2 SVGIG (reference sequence). The CDR3 runs to 15 residues. V dropped 2 bases and J dropped 1 base, with 13 bases sitting between them. In nucleotides, the CDR3 is TGTGCCTGGAGTCGGGACAATTGGGGCACAGATACGCAGTATTTT. Encoded protein: CAWSRDNWGTDTQYF.

The chain recombines TRBV5-1 with TRBJ2-3; TRBD2 matches 10 bases. The CDR3 runs to 18 residues. The trim removed 0 bases at V and 1 base at J, leaving 8 bases unmatched. CDR1 and CDR2 from the germline V gene are SGHRS and YFSETQ. The CDR3 sequence is CASSLEASGSHGTDTQYF. The CDR3 nucleotides are TGCGCCAGCAGCTTGGAGGCTAGCGGGAGCCATGGCACAGATACGCAGTATTTT.

The rearrangement links TRBV7-6 to TRBJ1-3, with D perhaps TRBD1 (5 bases). Looked up from germline, CDR1 is SGHVS and CDR2 is FNYEAQ. The CDR3 has 13 amino acids. Trimming took off 4 bases at V and 6 bases at J, with 10 bases between the two ends. CDR3 sequence reads: CASSWGGENTIYF. CDR3 sequence (DNA): TGTGCCAGCAGCTGGGGAGGGGAAAACACCATATATTTT.

The CDR3 reads CASTPPGAGNTIYF. CDR3 DNA sequence: TGTGCCAGCACCCCCCCGGGGGCTGGAAACACCATATATTTT. The V gene is TRBV2, the J gene TRBJ1-3, with D possibly matching TRBD1 (5 bases). CDR1 and CDR2 from the germline V gene are SNHLY and FYNNEI. This CDR3 spans 14 amino acids. Trimming shortened V by 7 bases and J by 2 bases, and 12 bases separated the two germline ends.

This clone showed up just a few times. V gene TRBV4-1 combines with J gene TRBJ2-7; tentatively, D is TRBD2 (6 bases). V lost 1 base and J lost 1, with 11 bases in between. From germline, CDR1 is MGHRA and CDR2 YSYEKL. This CDR3 comprises 15 residues. The chain's CDR3 is CASSQGREDSYEQYF. The DNA for the CDR3 is TGCGCCAGCAGCCAAGGTAGGGAGGATTCCTACGAGCAGTACTTC.

This chain connects TRBV6-4 to TRBJ1-5, with TRBD1 matching over 8 bases. From germline, CDR1 is MRHNA and CDR2 SNTAGT. The CDR3 has 15 residues. V lost 3 bases, J lost 2 bases, and 3 bases stayed unmatched. The CDR3 loop reads CASSEQGDGNQPQHF. CDR3 coding DNA: TGTGCCAGCAGTGAACAGGGGGATGGCAATCAGCCCCAGCATTTT.

The rearrangement uses TRBV7-9 and TRBJ2-2; 9 bases agree with TRBD1. Germline lookup yields CDR1 SEHNR and CDR2 FQNEAQ (reference sequence). This CDR3 is 16 amino acids long. With V trimmed by 4 bases and J by 3 bases, 6 bases remained unmatched. The CDR3 protein is CASSWPRTGDTGELFF. In DNA form, the CDR3 reads TGTGCCAGCAGCTGGCCGAGGACAGGGGACACCGGGGAGCTGTTTTTT.

This clone was seen a few times. The CDR3 is CASSKAGTGAPHQYF. CDR3 coding DNA: TGTGCCAGCAGCAAGGCCGGGACAGGGGCCCCCCATCAGTACTTC. The chain has TRBV14 and TRBJ2-7, with 10 positions matching TRBD1. Trimming cost V 5 bases and J 10 bases; bases outside gene matches: 14. The germline CDR1 and CDR2 sequences are SGHDN and FVKESK. CDR3 length: 15 residues.

V usage is TRBV29-1 and J usage is TRBJ2-5; TRBD2 matches 7 bases. The J call may not be correct, given that the DNA end is closer to TRBJ2-7. The length of the CDR3 is 12 residues. Per germline, CDR1 SQVTM and CDR2 ANQGSEA. The CDR3 spells CSVARGAYEQYF. For the CDR3, the DNA is TGCAGCGTTGCACGGGGGGCCTACGAGCAGTACTTC.

This chain joins TRBV7-8 and TRBJ1-1; 7 bases are shared with TRBD1. V lost 10 bases to trimming and J lost 2 bases; unmatched junction nucleotides: 16. Germline CDR1 SGHVS, CDR2 FQNEAQ. The length of the CDR3 is 16 residues. This CDR3 is CATLSRGGVFNTEAFF. The CDR3 region has the DNA TGTGCCACCTTGTCGAGAGGGGGCGTTTTTAACACTGAAGCTTTCTTT.

V gene TRBV30 combines with J gene TRBJ1-2, with TRBD1 matching 9 bases. Trimming cost V 4 bases and J 3 bases; bases outside gene matches: 9. Germline V gives CDR1 GTSNPN, CDR2 SVGIG (reference sequence). The CDR3 is 15 residues long. CDR3 nucleotides: TGTGCCTGGACCGTTCCGGGACAGGGAGACTATGGCTACACCTTC. It is translated as CAWTVPGQGDYGYTF.

J is TRBJ2-7 and V is TRBV6-5; 7 bases are shared with TRBD1. The CDR3 extends over 15 amino acids. V was clipped by 7 bases and J by 5 bases; unmatched bases: 14. Germline CDR1 and CDR2: MNHEY and SVGAGI. Here the CDR3 reads CASTDSPGGRNEQYF. CDR3 coding DNA: TGTGCCAGCACCGATTCTCCAGGGGGACGTAACGAGCAGTACTTC.

This CDR3 reads CASSLLGALGYNEQFF. The DNA for the CDR3 is TGTGCCAGCAGCTTATTGGGGGCCCTGGGGTACAATGAGCAGTTCTTC. The gene calls are TRBV7-9 and TRBJ2-1, with D perhaps TRBD1 (6 bases). The CDR3 has 16 amino acids. Per germline, CDR1 SEHNR and CDR2 FQNEAQ (reference sequence). The germline V and J ends were trimmed by 2 bases and 4 bases, with 15 bases remaining between them.

V gene TRBV5-1 combines with J gene TRBJ1-2; D perhaps matches TRBD1 (5 bases). Between the trimmed V and J ends, which lost 2 bases and 4 bases, there was a span of 15 bases. CDR1 is SGHRS, CDR2 YFSETQ, per germline. The CDR3 loop spans 15 amino acids. The CDR3 reads CASSLHGQGIYGYTF. The CDR3 region has the DNA TGCGCCAGCAGCTTACACGGGCAGGGAATCTATGGCTACACCTTC.

The rearrangement uses TRBV9 and TRBJ2-5, with D perhaps matching TRBD2 (6 bases). The V and J ends lost 2 bases and 5 bases respectively, with 10 bases between them. The CDR3 contains 13 residues. Germline lookup yields CDR1 SGDLS and CDR2 YYNGEE. CDR3 in amino acids: CASSVSGVETQYF. CDR3 in DNA: TGTGCCAGCAGCGTCTCGGGAGTTGAGACCCAGTACTTC.

The chain joins TRBV18 to TRBJ1-1; D is ambiguous. Germline V gives CDR1 KGHSH, CDR2 LQKENI. Deletions cut 1 base from V and 7 bases from J, with 10 bases between. This CDR3 is built from 13 residues. The CDR3 sequence is CASSPRGVDEAFF. CDR3 DNA sequence: TGTGCCAGCTCACCACGCGGGGTAGATGAAGCTTTCTTT.

The chain employs TRBV6-1 and TRBJ1-4, with D maybe TRBD1 (6 bases). Trimming took 3 bases from V and 4 from J, leaving 9 bases between them. This CDR3 is 14 amino acids long. The V gene's germline CDR1 is MNHNS and CDR2 SASEGT. The CDR3 region has the DNA TGTGCCAGCAGTGACTGGACAGTTAATGAAAAACTGTTTTTT. Its translation is CASSDWTVNEKLFF.

V gene TRBV2 combines with J gene TRBJ2-7; D is perhaps TRBD1 (6 bases). The germline V gene has CDR1 SNHLY and CDR2 FYNNEI. V lost 6 bases to trimming and J lost 3 bases, with 21 bases between them. CDR3 length: 16 residues. CDR3: CASRQSSAGEIYEQYF. The DNA for the CDR3 is TGTGCCAGCAGGCAATCTTCGGCAGGGGAAATCTACGAGCAGTACTTC.

This rearrangement joins TRBV4-3 to TRBJ2-1; 10 nucleotides line up with TRBD2. The CDR3 loop spans 18 amino acids. The V and J ends lost 1 base and 0 bases, in that order; junction bases with no gene match: 6. Germline V CDR1 and CDR2: LGHNA, YSLEER. The CDR3 here is CASSQGLAGPTSYNEQFF. CDR3 bases: TGCGCCAGCAGCCAAGGACTAGCGGGCCCAACCTCCTACAATGAGCAGTTCTTC.

The rearrangement links TRBV5-6 to TRBJ2-1, with D tentatively TRBD2 (6 bases). The V gene lost 3 bases and the J gene lost 1 base, with 20 bases spanning the gap. This CDR3 is built from 18 residues. Germline CDR1 reads SGHDT; CDR2 reads YYEEEE. Written as DNA, the CDR3 is TGTGCCAGCAGCTGGAGGGCTGAGGGGCGGGGATCCTACAATGAGCAGTTCTTC. Its translation: CASSWRAEGRGSYNEQFF.

This sequence joins TRBV9 and TRBJ2-1; 10 nucleotides match TRBD2. Germline V gene sequence: CDR1 SGDLS, CDR2 YYNGEE. Losses at the gene ends were 4 bases for V and 9 bases for J; bases not matched to a gene: 4. The CDR3 has 13 residues. The CDR3 nucleotides are TGTGCCAGCAGCAGCGGGGGGGTGAGTGAGCAGTTCTTC. Translated: CASSSGGVSEQFF.

The genes are TRBV11-2 and TRBJ2-5; D unresolved. V was trimmed by 2 bases and J by 0 bases, leaving 4 bases between them. The CDR3 is 13 amino acids. Germline V gene data show CDR1 as SGHAT and CDR2 as FQNNGV. The CDR3 protein is CASSLPNQETQYF. CDR3 nucleotides: TGTGCCAGCAGCTTACCAAACCAAGAGACCCAGTACTTC.

DNA for the CDR3: TGTGCCACCAAAGAGGAACAGGGTGCCTACGAGCAGTACTTC. It specifies CATKEEQGAYEQYF. The chain uses TRBV6-6 and TRBJ2-7, with D maybe TRBD1 (6 bases). Between the trimmed V and J ends, which lost 10 bases and 2 bases, there was a span of 18 bases. Looked up from germline, CDR1 is MNHNY and CDR2 is SVGAGI (reference sequence). CDR3 length: 14 residues.

Remarks on this clone: Other DNA sequences in this sample translate to the same CDR3. The rearrangement links TRBV9 to TRBJ2-3; TRBD2 matches at 7 bases. CDR3 length: 15 residues. Germline assignment: CDR1 SGDLS and CDR2 YYNGEE. The V segment lost 2 bases and the J segment 0 bases; nucleotides outside the gene matches: 3. For the CDR3, the DNA is TGTGCCAGCAGCGTGACTAGCCGTAGCACAGATACGCAGTATTTT. Its protein is CASSVTSRSTDTQYF. Full variable domain (outside the CDR3, taken from reference TRBV9 and TRBJ2-3): DSGVTQTPKHLITATGQRVTLRCSPRSGDLSVYWYQQSLDQGLQFLIQYYNGEERAKGNILERFSAQQFPDLHSELNLSSLELGDSALYFCASSVTSRSTDTQYFGPGTRLTVL.

This chain uses TRBV10-3 with TRBJ1-3; D possibly corresponds to TRBD1 (6 bases). The V and J ends lost 4 bases and 0 bases respectively, with 10 bases between them. The CDR3 runs 15 residues. From germline, CDR1 is ENHRY and CDR2 SYGVKD. The CDR3 here is CAISGQASSGNTIYF. The CDR3 coding sequence is TGTGCCATCAGTGGACAGGCCTCCTCTGGAAACACCATATATTTT.